These T cell receptor beta chains were read from a single sample in a study of T cells in Graves' hyperthyroidism and ophthalmopathy. Via MiXCR, TCRdb re-called the multiplex PCR reads, giving one row per CDR3 protein. Seen here are roughly 700,000 distinct CDR3 sequences, roughly 17% observed once, and the top ten hold roughly a sixth. What was sequenced was blood. The source is a man aged 50-60 years with Graves' hyperthyroidism. Both conserved end residues are part of each CDR3. Fields, in order: clone size, D gene, J gene, V gene, CDR3 DNA, CDR3 protein. The D gene is left open where the match is weak. Part of the rows lack a size; the others show once, few, many or a class for expanded clones.

>.|.|TRBJ2-7|TRBV6-5
TGTGCCAGCAGTTACAGGGAGAACGACGAGCAGTACTTC
CASSYRENDEQYF
>.|.|TRBJ2-2|TRBV5-1
TGCGCCAGCAGTTTCGGCTCCGAGTCGTCCGGGGAGCTGTTTTTT
CASSFGSESSGELFF
>many|.|TRBJ1-1|TRBV20-1
TGCAGTGCCCGAGAGGACAGTATGAACACTGAAGCTTTCTTT
CSAREDSMNTEAFF
>many|TRBD2|TRBJ2-5|TRBV11-2
TGTGCCAGCAGCTTAGGCGGTTGGACTAGCGGAGCACAAGAGACCCAGTACTTC
CASSLGGWTSGAQETQYF
>few|.|TRBJ1-2|TRBV12-3/TRBV12-4
TGTGCCAGCAGTCCCCCGCTTGTCTATGGCTACACCTTC
CASSPPLVYGYTF
>many|.|TRBJ1-1|TRBV11-2
TGTGCCAGCAGTCCGCCAGAACAGAACACTGAAGCTTTCTTT
CASSPPEQNTEAFF
>many|TRBD2|TRBJ2-3|TRBV19
TGTGCCAGTAGTTCAGCGGGAGCCGATACGCAGTATTTT
CASSSAGADTQYF
>many|TRBD1|TRBJ1-2|TRBV2
TGTGCCAGCACCCTCGGACAGGGGGTAAATTATGGCTACACCTTC
CASTLGQGVNYGYTF
>.|TRBD1|TRBJ1-6|TRBV6-1
TGTGCCAGCAGCGATACCGGGACAGGGAGCTCCTATAATTCACCCCTCCACTTT
CASSDTGTGSSYNSPLHF
>.|.|TRBJ1-6|TRBV2
TGTGCCAGCAACCTGCAGGGCTTCAATTCACCCCTCCACTTT
CASNLQGFNSPLHF
>.|.|TRBJ1-2|TRBV6-1
TGTGCCAGCAGAGACAGGCTAGATGGCTACACCTTC
CASRDRLDGYTF
>.|TRBD2|TRBJ2-3|TRBV20-1
TGCAGTGCTAGTCCTCTAGCGGGAGGGCCAGATACGCAGTATTTT
CSASPLAGGPDTQYF
>few|TRBD1|TRBJ2-7|TRBV20-1
TGCAGTGCCCCGGACAGGGGCTACGAGCAGTACTTC
CSAPDRGYEQYF
>.|.|TRBJ2-1|TRBV7-9
TGTGCCAGCAGGGCCGGGGGACTGTTCAATGAGCAGTTCTTC
CASRAGGLFNEQFF
>few|.|TRBJ2-3|TRBV7-3
TGTGCCAGCAGCCTCAGCGGGTACTTCACAGATACGCAGTATTTT
CASSLSGYFTDTQYF
>many|.|TRBJ1-1|TRBV28
TGTGCCAGCAGTTTAAGGCAGGATGAAGCTTTCTTT
CASSLRQDEAFF
>.|.|TRBJ2-1|TRBV5-6
TGTGCCAGCAGCGACGACAATGAGCAGTTCTTC
CASSDDNEQFF
>many|.|TRBJ1-1|TRBV5-6
TGTGCCAGCAGCTTACAGATGAACACTGAAGCTTTCTTT
CASSLQMNTEAFF
>many|TRBD1|TRBJ2-7|TRBV28
TGTGCCAGCAGTGAGGCCGGGACAGCCTCCTACGAGCAGTACTTC
CASSEAGTASYEQYF
>many|.|TRBJ2-1|TRBV12-3/TRBV12-4
TGTGCCAGCAGTGACACAACCCACAATGAGCAGTTCTTC
CASSDTTHNEQFF
>many|.|TRBJ2-7|TRBV7-8
TGTGCCAGCAGCAGACCGTTGGCCGCCTACGAGCAGTACTTC
CASSRPLAAYEQYF
>many|TRBD2|TRBJ2-1|TRBV28
TGTGCCAGCAGTACCCCCTCTCCCGGGACTAGCGGGAGGGGTGAGCAGTTCTTC
CASSTPSPGTSGRGEQFF
>.|.|TRBJ2-1|TRBV12-3/TRBV12-4
TGTGCCAGCAGTTTATCCCCAGGGTACAATGAGCAGTTCTTC
CASSLSPGYNEQFF
>many|TRBD2|TRBJ2-7|TRBV3-1
TGTGCCAGCAGCCAAGACCGACTAGCGGTCTCCTACGAGCAGTACTTC
CASSQDRLAVSYEQYF
>few|.|TRBJ1-2|TRBV7-9
TGTGCCAGCAGCTTAGACCTCGGTGGCTACACCTTC
CASSLDLGGYTF
>many|TRBD2|TRBJ2-1|TRBV12-5
TGTGCTAGTGGTCTGGGTTTGGGGGGGAACTACAATGAGCAGTTCTTC
CASGLGLGGNYNEQFF
>few|.|TRBJ1-2|TRBV28
TGTGCCAGCAGTTTTTCAGGGCACTATGGCTACACCTTC
CASSFSGHYGYTF
>.|.|TRBJ1-1|TRBV20-1
TGCAGTGCAGGCTCGGTTGGGAACACTGAAGCTTTCTTT
CSAGSVGNTEAFF
>many|.|TRBJ2-2|TRBV24-1
TGTGCCACCAGTGATTTGACTAGGATCCCAGGGGAGCTGTTTTTT
CATSDLTRIPGELFF
>.|TRBD2|TRBJ2-2|TRBV6-1
TGTGCCAGCAGTGAAACTAATATGGGACTAGCGGGAGCTGGGGAGCTGTTTTTT
CASSETNMGLAGAGELFF
>.|TRBD2|TRBJ2-2|TRBV3-1
TGTGCCAGCAGCCAACTAGCGGGATTCGACGGGGAGCTGTTTTTT
CASSQLAGFDGELFF
>many|.|TRBJ2-7|TRBV12-3/TRBV12-4
TGTGCCAGCAGTTCCGTGGGAGGGGGGGACGACGAGCAGTACTTC
CASSSVGGGDDEQYF
>many|TRBD2|TRBJ2-7|TRBV20-1
TGCAGTGCTAGAGGCCCGGGACTAGCGGGACTAGTCTCCTACGAGCAGTACTTC
CSARGPGLAGLVSYEQYF
>many|.|TRBJ2-5|TRBV19
TGTGCCAGTAGTATAACCGGCCAAGAGACCCAGTACTTC
CASSITGQETQYF
>.|TRBD1|TRBJ2-6|TRBV7-3
TGTGCCAGCAGCTTAACGTTATCGCCGGGACAGGGATCCTCTGGGGCCAACGTCCTGACTTTC
CASSLTLSPGQGSSGANVLTF